The following is a T cell receptor (beta chain) sequence with its context. The antigen remains unidentified. Trimming cost V 0 bases and J 4 bases; bases outside gene matches: 5. Germline CDR1 reads SEHNR; CDR2 reads FQNEAQ (reference sequence). The CDR3 has 18 residues. Libraries were prepared by immunoSEQ multiplex PCR; TCRdb keeps only in-frame clonotypes and omits some of them. The table lists millions of clones, more than 90% of them singletons. The data belong to a study of shared clonotypes between healthy human individuals. The study, taken as a whole, reports: The authors expected sequencing depth to affect clonotype sharing among donors.

This receptor was taken from a man between 18 and 29 years old in good health. V gene TRBV7-9 combines with J gene TRBJ2-5, with 16 bases that match TRBD2. Sequencing was performed on naive CD4+ T cells sorted from blood. The sample's subset: CD45RA+ positively selected. The CDR3 DNA follows: TGTGCCAGCAGCTTAGCCTCCGGGACTAGCGGGGGGGCAGAGACCCAGTACTTC. Translated: CASSLASGTSGGAETQYF. The full variable domain, rest sourced from reference TRBV7-9 and TRBJ2-5, is DTGVSQNPRHKITKRGQNVTFRCDPISEHNRLYWYRQTLGQGPEFLTYFQNEAQLEKSRLLSDRFSAERPKGSFSTLEIQRTEQGDSAMYLCASSLASGTSGGAETQYFGPGTRLLVL.